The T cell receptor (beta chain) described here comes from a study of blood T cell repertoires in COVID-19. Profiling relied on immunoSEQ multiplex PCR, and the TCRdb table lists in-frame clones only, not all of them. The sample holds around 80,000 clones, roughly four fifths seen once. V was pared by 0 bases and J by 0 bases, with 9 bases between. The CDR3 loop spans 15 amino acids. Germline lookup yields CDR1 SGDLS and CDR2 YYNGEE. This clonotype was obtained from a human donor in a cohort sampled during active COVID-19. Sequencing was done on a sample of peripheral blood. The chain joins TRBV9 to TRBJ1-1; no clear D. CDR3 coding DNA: TGTGCCAGCAGCGTAGACGGAGCCATGAACACTGAAGCTTTCTTT. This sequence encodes CASSVDGAMNTEAFF.